This T cell receptor (beta chain) originates from a study of blood T cell repertoires in COVID-19. Study-wide context: Collection of acute and convalescent COVID-19 samples took place in the United States, Italy and Spain.

This clone was observed a few times. Data came from immunoSEQ multiplex PCR; TCRdb stores just in-frame clones and leaves some out. This sample has 95,000 to 150,000 clones, with over 65% found just once. From germline, CDR1 is KGHSY and CDR2 FQNENV. The V gene lost 3 bases and the J gene lost 0 bases, with 24 bases spanning the gap. The CDR3 length is 20 residues. The TCR sequence derives from a woman in her 70s with acute or convalescent COVID-19. This chain uses TRBV16 with TRBJ1-5; D is unclear. The specimen sequenced was peripheral blood. The CDR3 spells CASSQTRSGSPTASNQPQHF. The CDR3 DNA reads as TGTGCCAGCAGCCAGACTCGGTCCGGTTCTCCGACCGCTAGCAATCAGCCCCAGCATTTT.